The T cell receptor beta chain under discussion was sequenced for a study of OX40 agonist ivuxolimab in advanced cancers. For the study at large: Aged roughly 23 to 79 with a mean of roughly 65 years, they were around 79% male. Prior anti-PD-1, anti-PD-L1 or anti-CTLA-4 therapy was allowed; more than 30% had some.

Worth noting for this clone: No antigen is known for it.

Generated by immunoSEQ multiplex PCR, the TCRdb table keeps only in-frame clones and is missing some. The sample shows about 83,000 clones, roughly 87% of them seen only once. Germline V gives CDR1 SGHTA, CDR2 FQGNSA. With 1 base clipped from V and 4 bases from J, the junction kept 5 bases outside the gene matches. The CDR3 spans 15 residues. Findings and caveats of the study: At 0.1 to 3.0 mg/kg and by week 6, clonal expansion occurred in CD4+ and CD8+ blood T cells.

This chain links TRBV7-2 with TRBJ2-7; 9 nucleotides line up with TRBD2. Sequences were derived from CD4+ or CD8+ T cells sorted from blood, sampled in a trial of the OX40 agonist ivuxolimab. This TCR was recovered from an adult with an advanced solid tumor such as melanoma, head and neck, liver or kidney cancer. The CDR3 DNA reads as TGTGCCAGCAGCTTAGTCGCTAGCGGGGAGTACGAGCAGTACTTC. Amino acids: CASSLVASGEYEQYF.